This T cell receptor (beta chain) appears in the sequencing data of a study of cytomegalovirus exposure and HLA in healthy donors. Across the study: Early released data had tens of millions of unique TCRs, all coming from HLA-typed donors. Study-wide results and limits: Most of the CMV-associated TCR beta chains (in a later analysis) appeared to be HLA-restricted. Indistinguishability led to the exclusion of some V segments, TRBV6-2 and TRBV6-3 included.

A remark on this clone: The target antigen is unknown.

Primers: 60 Vbeta forward and 13 Jbeta reverse. Profiling relied on immunoSEQ multiplex PCR, and the TCRdb table lists in-frame clones only, not all of them. The top ten hold under 2.5% of the sample, which has about 180,000 clones, over 75% seen once. In germline, CDR1 is SGHRS, CDR2 YFSETQ. The CDR3 totals 14 residues. The trim removed 3 bases at V and 5 bases at J, leaving 5 bases unmatched. The sequencing input was PBMCs. This chain links TRBV5-1 with TRBJ1-1; 9 bases fit TRBD1. This TCR was recovered from a man aged 60 to 75 in good health and CMV-seronegative. This CDR3 reads CASSYRGQGTEAFF. The CDR3 DNA reads TGCGCCAGCAGCTACAGGGGGCAGGGGACTGAAGCTTTCTTT.